These 5 T cell receptor beta chains originate from one sample sequenced in a study of blood T cell repertoires in COVID-19. The table came from immunoSEQ multiplex PCR; TCRdb's copy has only in-frame clones and leaves some out. Of around 230,000 clones in the sample, roughly 82% were seen once. Sequenced: peripheral blood. Source of these receptors: a man in his forties or fifties who had recovered from COVID-19.

The chain carries TRBV5-1 and TRBJ2-7; D may be TRBD1 (7 bases). The CDR3 spans 16 residues. Trimming stripped 4 bases from V and 0 bases from J, with 17 bases between. The germline V gene encodes CDR1 SGHRS and CDR2 YFSETQ. The CDR3 protein is CASSPYQGGRSYEQYF. The CDR3 coding sequence is TGCGCCAGCAGCCCGTATCAGGGGGGTCGCTCCTACGAGCAGTACTTC.

The gene calls are TRBV7-5 and TRBJ1-4. TRBV7-5 is reported as a pseudogene. This CDR3 has 15 residues. CDR3 bases: TGTGTCAGAAGCTTAGATCGGGGGTCGGGCGAAAAACTGTTTTTT. Amino acid sequence: CVRSLDRGSGEKLFF.

The genes are TRBV12-5 and TRBJ2-7, with TRBD1 matching 8 bases. Germline assignment: CDR1 LGHNT and CDR2 FRNRAP. The CDR3 is 13 residues long. CDR3 amino acids: CAPPRDRSNEQYF. CDR3 nucleotide sequence: TGTGCGCCCCCCCGGGACAGGTCGAACGAGCAGTACTTC.

This clone occurred a few times. V and J are TRBV4-3 and TRBJ2-2; 7 positions match TRBD2. The V and J ends lost 1 base and 6 bases, in that order; junction bases with no gene match: 17. The CDR3 is made up of 19 amino acids. CDR1 LGHNA and CDR2 YSLEER come from the germline V gene. The CDR3 reads CASSQGEGTRSYSAGELFF. CDR3 DNA sequence: TGCGCCAGCAGCCAAGGGGAGGGTACGCGATCTTATAGCGCCGGGGAGCTGTTTTTT.

This chain joins TRBV18 and TRBJ1-4; 7 bases match TRBD1. Trimming removed 3 bases from V and 2 bases from J; junction bases left unmatched: 6. This CDR3 region has 16 residues. From germline, CDR1 is KGHSH and CDR2 LQKENI. CDR3 nucleotide sequence: TGTGCCAGCTCACCGTTCCCACAGGGGACTAATGAAAAACTGTTTTTT. Translating gives CASSPFPQGTNEKLFF. The complete variable domain, with remaining parts taken from reference TRBV18 and TRBJ1-4, reads NAGVMQNPRHLVRRRGQEARLRCSPMKGHSHVYWYRQLPEEGLKFMVYLQKENIIDESGMPKERFSAEFPKEGPSILRIQQVVRGDSAAYFCASSPFPQGTNEKLFFGSGTQLSVL.